This TCR beta chain was recovered during a study of T cells in Graves' hyperthyroidism and ophthalmopathy. Overall study results and limits: Researchers report that a 13 V-J model separated ophthalmopathy from stable hyperthyroidism. Blood also held most thyroid clonotypes expanded beyond 0.001.

Researchers barred patients who had uncontrolled infection, other autoimmune disease, pregnancy or lactation. Amplification of TCR beta CDR3 regions used RNA as the template. The HTBI primer set was used in a first-round RT-PCR of the TCR CDR3. TCRdb analysed the multiplex PCR reads with MiXCR anew, one entry per CDR3 protein. The sample contains 330,000 or so distinct CDR3 sequences, 15% to 20% of which appear only once. This clonotype came up many times. Antigen unknown. Material: blood. The TCR sequence derives from a woman between 40 and 55 years old with Graves' ophthalmopathy.

The CDR3 coding sequence is TGCAGTGCCCTGACTACGACTGAAGCTTTCTTT. Translation gives CSALTTTEAFF. This chain joins TRBV20-1 and TRBJ1-1; D ambiguous. Trimming shortened V by 6 bases and J by 5 bases, and 10 bases separated the two germline ends. Germline CDR1 and CDR2: DFQATT and SNEGSKA (reference sequence). The CDR3 contains 11 residues.